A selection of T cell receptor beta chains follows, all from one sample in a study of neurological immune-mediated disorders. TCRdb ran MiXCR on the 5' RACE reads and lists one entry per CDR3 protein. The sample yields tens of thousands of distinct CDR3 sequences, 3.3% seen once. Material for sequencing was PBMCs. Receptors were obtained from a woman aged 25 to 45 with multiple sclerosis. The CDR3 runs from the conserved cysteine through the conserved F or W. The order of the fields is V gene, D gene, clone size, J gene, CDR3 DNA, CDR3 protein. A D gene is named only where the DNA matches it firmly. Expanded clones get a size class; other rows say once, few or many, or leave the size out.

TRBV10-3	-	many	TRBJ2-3	TGTGCCATCAGTGAGTCTAGCCTCTGGACAGATACGCAGTATTTT	CAISESSLWTDTQYF
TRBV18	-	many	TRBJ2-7	TGTGCCAGCTCACCGGCCCACGGTAGCAGGGTATACGAGCAGTACTTC	CASSPAHGSRVYEQYF
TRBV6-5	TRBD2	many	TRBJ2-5	TGTGCCAGCAGCTCCCCGGGACTAGCGAGACCGAGGATGGAGACCCAGTACTTC	CASSSPGLARPRMETQYF
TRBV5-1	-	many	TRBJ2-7	TGCGCCAGCAGCTTGGCGTGGCGGGGCCCCTACGAGCAGTACTTC	CASSLAWRGPYEQYF
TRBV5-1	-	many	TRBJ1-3	TGCGCCAGCAGCAACACCGGGAGCCTGGGTAACACCATATATTTT	CASSNTGSLGNTIYF
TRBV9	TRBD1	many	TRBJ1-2	TGTGCCAGCAGCGTAGGCAGGGGGCCTTATGGCTACACCTTC	CASSVGRGPYGYTF
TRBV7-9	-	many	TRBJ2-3	TGTGCCAGCAGCTTAGCGTGGGCAGGGGAGCCTAGCACAGATACGCAGTATTTT	CASSLAWAGEPSTDTQYF
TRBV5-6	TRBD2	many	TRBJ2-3	TGTGCCAGCAGCCCGAATACTAGCGCGAGCTCCACAGATACGCAGTATTTT	CASSPNTSASSTDTQYF
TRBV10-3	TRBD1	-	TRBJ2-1	TGTGCCATCAGTCCACAGGGGTTCTCCTACAATGAGCAGTTCTTC	CAISPQGFSYNEQFF
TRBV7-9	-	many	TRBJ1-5	TGTGCCAGCAGAGCAGACTTCAATCAGCCCCAGCATTTT	CASRADFNQPQHF
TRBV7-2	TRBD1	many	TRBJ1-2	TGTGCCAGCAGCAAGGGGGCTGACTCGGGTGGCTACACCTTC	CASSKGADSGGYTF
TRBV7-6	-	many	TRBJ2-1	TGTGCCAGCAGCTTAGGAGGCACTACCTACAATGAGCAGTTCTTC	CASSLGGTTYNEQFF
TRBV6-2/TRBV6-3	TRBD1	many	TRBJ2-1	TGTGCCAGCGCTCCGGGACAGGGGGCTAACAATGAGCAGTTCTTC	CASAPGQGANNEQFF
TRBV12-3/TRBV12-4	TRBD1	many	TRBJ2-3	TGTGCCACCTCCACCCGGGACAGGGGATTTACTAGCACAGATACGCAGTATTTT	CATSTRDRGFTSTDTQYF
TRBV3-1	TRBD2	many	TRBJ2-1	TGTGCCAGCAGCCAGGTAGCGGGAGCCTCCTACAATGAGCAGTTCTTC	CASSQVAGASYNEQFF
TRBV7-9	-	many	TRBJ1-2	TGTGCCAGCAGCCCCACGTACTATGGCTACACCTTC	CASSPTYYGYTF
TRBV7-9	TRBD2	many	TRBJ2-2	TGTGCCAGCAGCTCGGGACTAGCGGGATGGACCGGGGAGCTGTTTTTT	CASSSGLAGWTGELFF
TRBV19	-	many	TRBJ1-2	TGTGCCAGTAGTCCCAGACAGGAAGAGTGGGACGGCTACACCTTC	CASSPRQEEWDGYTF
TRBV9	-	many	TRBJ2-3	TGTGCCAGCAGCGTGGGGACATCGCTTAGCACAGATACGCAGTATTTT	CASSVGTSLSTDTQYF
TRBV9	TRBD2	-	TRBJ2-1	TGTGCCAGCAGCGTAGGGTTAGCGGGGAGCTCCTACAATGAGCAGTTCTTC	CASSVGLAGSSYNEQFF
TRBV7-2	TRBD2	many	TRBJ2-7	TGTGCCAGCAGCTTACAGAGTAGCGGGGGCCCTACCTACGAGCAGTACTTC	CASSLQSSGGPTYEQYF
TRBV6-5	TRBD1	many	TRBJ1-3	TGTGCCAGCAGCCGGGACAGGGGTTCCGGAAACACCATATATTTT	CASSRDRGSGNTIYF
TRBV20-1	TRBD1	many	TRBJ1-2	TGCAGTGCTAGATTGGACAGGGCAACCAACTATGGCTACACCTTC	CSARLDRATNYGYTF
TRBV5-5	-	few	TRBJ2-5	TGTGCCAGCAGCACTATGACTATGCAAGAGACCCAGTACTTC	CASSTMTMQETQYF
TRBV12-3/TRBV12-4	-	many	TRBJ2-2	TGTGCCAGCAGTTTACCCCAACTCGCCACCGGGGAGCTGTTTTTT	CASSLPQLATGELFF
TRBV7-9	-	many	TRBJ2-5	TGTGCCAGCAGCTTGGTTCAGGGGTACCAAGAGACCCAGTACTTC	CASSLVQGYQETQYF
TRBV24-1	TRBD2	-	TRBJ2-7	TGTGCCACCAGTGACCGATTACTAGCGAAAGAGCAGTACTTC	CATSDRLLAKEQYF
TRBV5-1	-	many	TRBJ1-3	TGCGCCAGCAGCTTGGCCTACCCAAACCCGAACACCATATATTTT	CASSLAYPNPNTIYF
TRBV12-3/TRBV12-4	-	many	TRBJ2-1	TGTGCCAGCGCCGCCCGGGTCCGTAACCGGTACAATGAGCAGTTCTTC	CASAARVRNRYNEQFF
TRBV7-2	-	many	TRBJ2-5	TGTGCCAGCAGCTCAATCCAAGAGACCCAGTACTTC	CASSSIQETQYF
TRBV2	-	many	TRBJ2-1	TGTGCCAGCATTGACCGGGACTGGGGAACAGTCTTCTTC	CASIDRDWGTVFF
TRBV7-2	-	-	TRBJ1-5	TGTGCCAGCAGCTTTCAGGGTTACGGCAATCAGCCACAGCATTTT	CASSFQGYGNQPQHF
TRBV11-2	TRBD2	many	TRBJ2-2	TGTGCCAGCAGCTTCAATAGCGGGGGGGCCGGAGCGGAGCTGTTTTTT	CASSFNSGGAGAELFF
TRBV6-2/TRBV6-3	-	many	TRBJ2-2	TGTGCCAGCACCCGAGGAGGGGGGCCCACCGGGGAGCTGTTTTTT	CASTRGGGPTGELFF
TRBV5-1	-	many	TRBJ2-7	TGCGCCAGCAGCCCCGGGACCCAAACCTACGAGCAGTACTTC	CASSPGTQTYEQYF
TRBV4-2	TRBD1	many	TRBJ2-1	TGTGCCAGCAGCCAACCTTTAGGACAGGGGGGGAATGAGCAGTTCTTC	CASSQPLGQGGNEQFF
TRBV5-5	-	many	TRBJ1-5	TGTGCCAGCAGCTTGGTACAGGTCCTGAGTAATCAGCCCCAGCATTTT	CASSLVQVLSNQPQHF
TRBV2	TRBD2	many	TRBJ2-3	TGTGCCAGCAGTCAAAGCGGGAACACAGATACGCAGTATTTT	CASSQSGNTDTQYF
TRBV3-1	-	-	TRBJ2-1	TGTGCCAGCAGCCAAGAAAGGGAAGCGGAACAGTTCTTC	CASSQEREAEQFF
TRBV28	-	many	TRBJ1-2	TGTGCCAGCAGCCCTCCGTTCGGGGGGCAAGGTGGCTACACCTTC	CASSPPFGGQGGYTF
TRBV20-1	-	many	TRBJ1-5	TGCAGTGCTAGAGAGGGCACCAATCAGCCCCAGCATTTT	CSAREGTNQPQHF
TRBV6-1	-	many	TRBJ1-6	TGTGCCAGCAGTGTGGTCTATTCACCCCTCCACTTT	CASSVVYSPLHF
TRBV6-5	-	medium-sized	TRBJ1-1	TGTGCCAGCGGACGGCAGCAGAACACTGAAGCTTTCTTT	CASGRQQNTEAFF
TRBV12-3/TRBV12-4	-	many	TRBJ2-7	TGTGCCAGCAGCCCTGGGCCCTACGAGCAGTACTTC	CASSPGPYEQYF
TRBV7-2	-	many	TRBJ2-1	TGTGCCAGCAGCCCGTTGAGTGGGCAAGGGCAGTTCTTC	CASSPLSGQGQFF
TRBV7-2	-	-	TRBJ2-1	TGTGCCAGCAGTCCTATGAGGGGACCATACAATGAGCAGTTCTTC	CASSPMRGPYNEQFF
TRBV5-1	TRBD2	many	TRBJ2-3	TGCGCCAGCAGCCGCGGGGGGGTCTTTCCTGGAGATACGCAGTATTTT	CASSRGGVFPGDTQYF
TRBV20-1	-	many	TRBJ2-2	TGCAGTGCTAGAGCCGGAGCCGACCGGGAGCTGTTTTTT	CSARAGADRELFF
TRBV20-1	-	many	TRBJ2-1	TGCAGTGCCCCAGACCGGGGCAGAAACAATGAGCAGTTCTTC	CSAPDRGRNNEQFF
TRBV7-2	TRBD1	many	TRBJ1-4	TGTGCCAGCAGCAGACAGGGGGCCTCAACTAATGAAAAACTGTTTTTT	CASSRQGASTNEKLFF
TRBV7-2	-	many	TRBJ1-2	TGTGCCAGCAGCTCCCCGGCCGGGGGCCTCAACACCTTC	CASSSPAGGLNTF
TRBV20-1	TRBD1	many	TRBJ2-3	TGCAGTGCCGGGACAGGGTTGGGGGGTGCAGATACGCAGTATTTT	CSAGTGLGGADTQYF
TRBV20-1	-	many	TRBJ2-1	TGCAGTGCGAACTTGGGGTGGTCCCCTGGTGAGCAGTTCTTC	CSANLGWSPGEQFF